This T cell receptor (beta chain) originates from a study of OX40 agonist ivuxolimab in advanced cancers. Regarding the study as a whole: Expanded clones were, on average, more numerous in CD8+ T cells than in CD4+. With doses of 0.1-3.0 mg/kg, partial responders showed among the lowest clonal expansion. Blood T cells, both CD4+ and CD8+, expanded clonally by week 6 at 0.1 to 3.0 mg/kg.

As regards this clone: Its antigen is as yet unknown.

The protocol was immunoSEQ multiplex PCR, while the TCRdb copy is restricted to in-frame clones and leaves out a portion. This sample carries about 28,000 clones, roughly 84% of them seen once, and the ten largest clones take roughly 30%. Deletions cut 1 base from V and 2 bases from J, with 3 bases between. In germline, CDR1 is SGHVS, CDR2 FNYEAQ. The CDR3 loop spans 12 amino acids. The sequenced sample was CD4+ or CD8+ T cells sorted from blood, obtained in a trial of the OX40 agonist ivuxolimab. This sequence originates from an adult with an advanced solid tumor such as melanoma, head and neck, liver or kidney cancer. V gene TRBV7-6 combines with J gene TRBJ2-7; no clear D. CDR3 sequence reads: CASSLVAYEQYF. DNA of the CDR3: TGTGCCAGCAGCTTAGTAGCCTACGAGCAGTACTTC.